The source of this T cell receptor (beta chain) is a study of T cell responses to AZD1222 COVID-19 vaccine. The CDR3 runs to 15 residues. The V end was cut by 0 bases, the J end by 2 bases, with 8 bases between. Germline-derived CDR1 and CDR2 are MNHNY and SVGAGI (reference sequence). TCRdb keeps only in-frame clones here, not all; method: immunoSEQ multiplex PCR. The repertoire holds around 160,000 clones, with roughly nine tenths as singletons. This chain connects TRBV6-6 to TRBJ1-5; TRBD1 is a possible D gene (5 bases). The material sequenced was peripheral blood, taken 28 days after the second AZD1222 dose. The sequence came from an adult who received the AZD1222 COVID-19 vaccine. The CDR3 spells CASSYSGERNQPQHF. As DNA, the CDR3 is TGTGCCAGCAGTTACTCAGGGGAACGCAATCAGCCCCAGCATTTT.